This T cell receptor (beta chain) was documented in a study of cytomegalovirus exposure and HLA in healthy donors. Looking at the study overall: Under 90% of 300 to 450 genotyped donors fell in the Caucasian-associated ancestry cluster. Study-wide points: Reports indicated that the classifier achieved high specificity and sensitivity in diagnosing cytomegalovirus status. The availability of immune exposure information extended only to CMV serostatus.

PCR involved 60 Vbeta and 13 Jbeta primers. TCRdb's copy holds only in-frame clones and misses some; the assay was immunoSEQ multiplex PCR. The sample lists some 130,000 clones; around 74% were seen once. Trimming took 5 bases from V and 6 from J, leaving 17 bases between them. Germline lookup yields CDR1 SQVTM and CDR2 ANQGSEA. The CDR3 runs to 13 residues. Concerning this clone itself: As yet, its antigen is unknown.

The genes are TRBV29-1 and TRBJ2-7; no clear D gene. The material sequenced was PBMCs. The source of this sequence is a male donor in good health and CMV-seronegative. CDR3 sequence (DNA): TGCAGCGTTTTACCGGCCAGGCTCGGCGAGCAGTACTTC. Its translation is CSVLPARLGEQYF.